The 8 T cell receptor beta chains listed next were all sequenced from one sample in a study of T cell responses to AZD1222 COVID-19 vaccine listed by TCRdb under 2021. This sample's time point label indicates: baseline before first vaccination. The library relied on the immunoSEQ multiplex PCR assay. As stored in TCRdb, this immuneACCESS dataset retains in-frame rearrangements with V and J assigned. A fraction of the clones does not appear; measured against another copy, unresolved V genes explain less than half of the discrepancy, and the remainder lacks a known reason. The sample table shows about 150,000 clones, and 85% to 95% are seen once. In total, the top ten clones hold under 2.5% of the sample. The sequencing here drew on peripheral blood, taken on day 0 of AZD1222 vaccination. These receptors were obtained from an adult in good health.

The genes are TRBV18 and TRBJ2-7; TRBD1 matches 7 bases. Germline CDR1 is KGHSH and CDR2 is LQKENI. V lost 1 base to trimming and J lost 5 bases; unmatched junction nucleotides: 8. This CDR3 is 15 amino acids long. The CDR3 here is CASSPHDRDRDEQYF. CDR3 DNA: TGTGCCAGCTCACCACATGACAGGGATCGGGACGAGCAGTACTTC.

On this clone: This sample includes further DNA sequences coding for the same CDR3. The genes are TRBV3-1 (or the pseudogene TRBV3-2) and TRBJ2-7, with D unresolved. Trimming took 1 base from V and 6 from J, leaving 4 bases between them. This CDR3 region has 11 residues. Per the germline V gene, CDR1 is LGHDT and CDR2 is YNNKEL (reference sequence). The chain's CDR3 is CASSQVSEQYF. Here the CDR3 DNA reads TGTGCCAGCAGCCAAGTGTCCGAGCAGTACTTC.

The rearrangement joins TRBV7-2 to TRBJ1-1; no firm D call. The CDR3 is made up of 13 amino acids. V was pared by 7 bases and J by 0 bases, with 9 bases between. Per the germline V gene, CDR1 is SGHTA and CDR2 is FQGNSA. CDR3 amino acids: CASTETLNTEAFF. The DNA of the CDR3 is TGTGCCAGCACCGAGACCCTGAACACTGAAGCTTTCTTT.

The genes are TRBV6-5 and TRBJ2-3; a possible D gene is TRBD2 (5 bases). The V end lost 4 bases, the J end lost 0 bases, and 8 bases lay between the germline ends. This CDR3 has 14 amino acids. CDR1 and CDR2 (germline): MNHEY, SVGAGI. The CDR3 DNA sequence: TGTGCCAGCAGTTCGGACTCCAGCACAGATACGCAGTATTTT. Translating gives CASSSDSSTDTQYF.

The chain employs TRBV7-9 and TRBJ2-7; D gene uncertain. The CDR3 sequence is 12 residues long. Germline CDR1 SEHNR, CDR2 FQNEAQ (reference sequence). The V end lost 5 bases, the J end lost 4 bases, and 9 bases lay between the germline ends. Here the CDR3 DNA reads TGTGCCAGCAGCCACAGCCTATACGAGCAGTACTTC. The encoded protein is CASSHSLYEQYF.

To note about this clone: The sample has other DNA sequences that encode this CDR3 too. The rearrangement links TRBV19 to TRBJ2-1, with 15 bases identical to TRBD2. The trim removed 9 bases at V and 0 bases at J, leaving 9 bases unmatched. Per the germline V gene, CDR1 is LNHDA and CDR2 is SQIVND (reference sequence). This CDR3 comprises 18 residues. The CDR3 region is CASGPGLAGGSSYNEQFF. CDR3 sequence (DNA): TGTGCCAGCGGGCCGGGACTAGCGGGGGGTAGCTCCTACAATGAGCAGTTCTTC.

The sample holds one count of this clone. V gene TRBV5-1 combines with J gene TRBJ1-1, with 9 bases aligning to TRBD1. This CDR3 spans 16 amino acids. The germline V gene encodes CDR1 SGHRS and CDR2 YFSETQ. The junction had 13 bases not matched to a gene; V was cut back by 10 bases and J by 0 bases. In nucleotides, the CDR3 is TGCGCCTCGGCCCAGGGACAGGGACTAATGAACACTGAAGCTTTCTTT. Residues: CASAQGQGLMNTEAFF.

V is TRBV12-3 or TRBV12-4 and J is TRBJ1-5; TRBD1 is a possible D gene (5 bases). The germline V and J ends were trimmed by 6 bases and 9 bases, with 12 bases remaining between them. The length of the CDR3 is 12 residues. The CDR3 loop is CASREGRLPQHF. The CDR3 DNA is TGTGCCAGCAGGGAGGGACGGCTGCCCCAGCATTTT.